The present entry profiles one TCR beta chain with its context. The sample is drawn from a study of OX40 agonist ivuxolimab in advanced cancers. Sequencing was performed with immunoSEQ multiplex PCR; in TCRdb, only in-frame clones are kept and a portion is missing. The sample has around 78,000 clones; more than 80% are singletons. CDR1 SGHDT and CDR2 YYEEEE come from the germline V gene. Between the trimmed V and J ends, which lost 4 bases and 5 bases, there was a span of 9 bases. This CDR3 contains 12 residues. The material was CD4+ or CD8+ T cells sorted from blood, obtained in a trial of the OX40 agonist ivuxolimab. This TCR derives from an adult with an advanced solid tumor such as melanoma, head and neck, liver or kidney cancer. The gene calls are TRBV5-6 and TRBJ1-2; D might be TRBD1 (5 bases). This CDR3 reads CASSPGGYGYTF. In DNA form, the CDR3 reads TGTGCCAGCAGCCCGGGGGGGTATGGCTACACCTTC.